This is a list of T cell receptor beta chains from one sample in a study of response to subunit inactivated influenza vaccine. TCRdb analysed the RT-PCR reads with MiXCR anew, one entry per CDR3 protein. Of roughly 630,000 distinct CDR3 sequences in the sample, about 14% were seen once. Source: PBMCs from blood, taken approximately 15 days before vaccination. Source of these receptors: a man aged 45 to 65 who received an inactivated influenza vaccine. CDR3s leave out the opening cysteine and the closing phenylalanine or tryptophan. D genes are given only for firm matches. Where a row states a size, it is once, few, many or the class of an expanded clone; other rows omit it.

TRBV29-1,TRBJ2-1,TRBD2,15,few,SVGEGSGSLTYNEQF
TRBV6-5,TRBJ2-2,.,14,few,ASSYQDYSPTGELF
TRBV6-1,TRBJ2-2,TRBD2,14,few,ASRGLAGVITGELF
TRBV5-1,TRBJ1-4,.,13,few,ASSLRDGRNEKLF
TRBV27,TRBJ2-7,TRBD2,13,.,ASTLGSGSTYEQY
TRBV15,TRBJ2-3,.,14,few,ATSKRRQGGIDTQY
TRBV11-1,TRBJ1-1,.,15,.,ASSQYGGGLGNTEAF
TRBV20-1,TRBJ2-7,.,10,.,SAVGNSYEQY
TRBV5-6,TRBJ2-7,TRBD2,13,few,ASSTPGLARSEQY
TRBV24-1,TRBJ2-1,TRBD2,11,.,ATGTGGANEQF
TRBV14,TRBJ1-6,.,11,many,ASSQVPRSPLH
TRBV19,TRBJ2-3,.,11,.,ASSISSPDTQY
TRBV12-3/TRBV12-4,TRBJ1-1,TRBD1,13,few,ASSIHSGGSAEAF
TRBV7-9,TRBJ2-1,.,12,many,ASTFTGTNNEQF
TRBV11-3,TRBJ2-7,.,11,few,ASSTGGSYEQY
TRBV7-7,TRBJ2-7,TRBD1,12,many,ASSPGQGYDEQY
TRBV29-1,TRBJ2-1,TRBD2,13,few,SVLTRESSYNEQF
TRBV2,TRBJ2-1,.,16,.,ASSVMGPGGHRGLGQF
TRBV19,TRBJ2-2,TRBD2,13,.,ASKWSGRETGELF
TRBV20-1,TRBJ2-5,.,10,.,SAKSDPETQY
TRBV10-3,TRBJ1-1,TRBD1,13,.,AISTGTVSNTEAF
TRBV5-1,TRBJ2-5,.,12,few,ASSLASPQETQY
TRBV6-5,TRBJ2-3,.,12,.,ASSYRGVGDTQY
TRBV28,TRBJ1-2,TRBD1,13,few,ASSLWGTENYGYT
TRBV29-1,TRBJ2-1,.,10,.,SVLGGLGEQF
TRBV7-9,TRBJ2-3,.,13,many,ASSGTSGTSDTQY